Shown below are 26 T cell receptor beta chains from a single sample sequenced in a study of CD8 T cells in ankylosing spondylitis. TCRdb re-called the 5' RACE reads with MiXCR, one entry per CDR3 protein. The table records about 160,000 distinct CDR3 sequences, roughly 10% of them present only once. The sample comprised blood, either unsorted or a sorted T cell fraction (not recorded which). The source is a female donor with ankylosing spondylitis or in good health (not recorded which).

This clonotype was counted only a few times. This chain joins TRBV15 and TRBJ1-5; D remains ambiguous. The V gene lost 0 bases and the J gene lost 6 bases, with 12 bases spanning the gap. Germline assignment: CDR1 LNHNV and CDR2 YYDKDF (reference sequence). The CDR3 is made up of 15 amino acids. CDR3: CATSRDRFAGQPQHF. The CDR3 coding sequence is TGTGCCACCAGCAGAGATCGGTTCGCTGGTCAGCCCCAGCATTTT.

This clonotype was counted many times. The chain employs TRBV29-1 and TRBJ1-1; the D is unclear. This CDR3 comprises 13 residues. CDR1 and CDR2 (germline): SQVTM, ANQGSEA. This CDR3 is CSFGEGMNTEAFF. In nucleotides, the CDR3 is TGCTCTTTTGGGGAGGGTATGAACACTGAAGCTTTCTTT.

This clonotype occurred a few times. The chain carries TRBV6-2 or TRBV6-3 and TRBJ2-3, with D possibly being TRBD1 or TRBD2 (5 bases each). V was clipped by 3 bases and J by 1 base, with 20 bases between them. Germline V CDR1 and CDR2: MNHEY, SVGEGT. The CDR3 has 18 residues. CDR3 protein: CASSYGTEPSSGTDTQYF. The CDR3 region has the DNA TGTGCCAGCAGTTATGGGACGGAACCTAGCTCCGGCACAGATACGCAGTATTTT.

This clonotype appeared many times. V gene TRBV5-1 combines with J gene TRBJ2-3; D is ambiguous. This CDR3 is 13 amino acids long. Between the trimmed V and J ends, which lost 2 bases and 6 bases, there was a span of 10 bases. Germline loops: CDR1 SGHRS, CDR2 YFSETQ. The CDR3 region has the DNA TGCGCCAGCAGCTTAAAATCCTTGGATACGCAGTATTTT. Its protein product is CASSLKSLDTQYF.

The chain carries TRBV9 and TRBJ2-3; a weak D match, TRBD2 (6 bases). Trimming removed 1 base from V and 4 bases from J, with 13 bases in between. This CDR3 has 15 residues. The germline V gene encodes CDR1 SGDLS and CDR2 YYNGEE. DNA of the CDR3: TGTGCCAGCAGCGTAAATGAGGGAGGCCCAGATACGCAGTATTTT. Encoded protein: CASSVNEGGPDTQYF.

This clonotype was seen repeatedly, ten times or more. This chain uses TRBV29-1 with TRBJ2-5, with D unresolved. There are 12 residues in the CDR3. Germline CDR1 and CDR2: SQVTM and ANQGSEA. The V end was cut by 5 bases, the J end by 3 bases, with 10 bases between. Here the CDR3 DNA reads TGCAGCGTTTGGCAGGACGAAGAGACCCAGTACTTC. Translated, it gives CSVWQDEETQYF.

Ten or more counts support this clonotype. This chain links TRBV12-3 or TRBV12-4 with TRBJ2-5, with 9 bases identical to TRBD2. V trimming: 1 base; J trimming: 4 bases; junction bases outside the gene matches: 10. There are 17 residues in the CDR3. CDR3 amino acids: CASSLGGASGARETQYF. Written as DNA, the CDR3 is TGTGCCAGCAGTTTAGGTGGAGCTAGCGGGGCCAGAGAGACCCAGTACTTC.

The rearrangement links TRBV7-9 to TRBJ2-3; 9 positions match TRBD1. Germline lookup yields CDR1 SEHNR and CDR2 FQNEAQ (reference sequence). The CDR3 is made up of 15 amino acids. With 7 bases clipped from V and 4 bases from J, the junction kept 9 bases outside the gene matches. Here the CDR3 DNA reads TGTGCCAGCACCTCCGTACAGGGGGCTTCAGATACGCAGTATTTT. Translating it yields CASTSVQGASDTQYF. Drawing the rest from reference TRBV7-9 and TRBJ2-3, the complete variable domain is DTGVSQNPRHKITKRGQNVTFRCDPISEHNRLYWYRQTLGQGPEFLTYFQNEAQLEKSRLLSDRFSAERPKGSFSTLEIQRTEQGDSAMYLCASTSVQGASDTQYFGPGTRLTVL.

This clonotype was seen only a few times. V gene TRBV7-9 combines with J gene TRBJ2-3, with 11 bases that match TRBD2. The length of the CDR3 is 16 residues. Trimming removed 11 bases from V and 5 bases from J; junction bases left unmatched: 15. Germline V gene data show CDR1 as SEHNR and CDR2 as FQNEAQ (reference sequence). CDR3 protein: CALGLAEAEGIDTQYF. The CDR3 DNA is TGTGCCCTGGGACTAGCGGAGGCGGAGGGAATAGATACGCAGTATTTT.

This chain links TRBV6-5 with TRBJ2-2; TRBD2 might be the D (6 bases). Germline V gene data show CDR1 as MNHEY and CDR2 as SVGAGI. The V and J ends lost 1 base and 5 bases respectively, with 11 bases between them. The CDR3 contains 15 residues. Here the CDR3 DNA reads TGTGCCAGCAGTTACTGGGGGGAGCGGACCGGGGAGCTGTTTTTT. Amino acid sequence: CASSYWGERTGELFF.

This clonotype came up many times. The rearrangement links TRBV28 to TRBJ2-5; D might be TRBD2 (5 bases). Trimming stripped 3 bases from V and 4 bases from J, with 15 bases between. CDR3 length: 15 amino acids. Germline CDR1 and CDR2: MDHEN and SYDVKM. CDR3 protein: CASSFRGPLGETQYF. Written as DNA, the CDR3 is TGTGCCAGCAGTTTCCGCGGGCCTCTGGGAGAGACCCAGTACTTC.

This clonotype was found many times. The genes are TRBV12-3 or TRBV12-4 and TRBJ1-1, with 7 bases aligning to TRBD1. V was clipped by 7 bases and J by 1 base; unmatched bases: 9. The CDR3 has 15 residues. The CDR3 is CASTRVGGRNTEAFF. DNA of the CDR3: TGTGCCAGCACCAGGGTAGGGGGCAGGAACACTGAAGCTTTCTTT.

The rearrangement joins TRBV7-3 to TRBJ2-3; 11 nucleotides line up with TRBD2. CDR3 length: 17 amino acids. With 6 bases clipped from V and 1 base from J, the junction kept 9 bases outside the gene matches. CDR1 is SGHTA and CDR2 is FQGTGA in the germline V gene. The CDR3 reads CASSPNSGRARTDTQYF. As DNA, the CDR3 is TGTGCCAGCAGTCCCAATAGCGGGAGGGCGCGCACAGATACGCAGTATTTT.

This chain links TRBV9 with TRBJ1-2; 8 bases fit TRBD1. Trimming removed 4 bases from V and 7 bases from J; junction bases left unmatched: 9. Germline CDR1 is SGDLS and CDR2 is YYNGEE. The length of the CDR3 is 14 residues. In nucleotides, the CDR3 is TGTGCCAGCAGCTTGGGACAGGCCTCGGGTGGCTACACCTTC. The encoded protein is CASSLGQASGGYTF.

This clonotype was seen ten or more times. V gene TRBV7-9 combines with J gene TRBJ2-7, with D maybe TRBD1 (6 bases). The CDR3 loop spans 16 amino acids. Germline CDR1 is SEHNR and CDR2 is FQNEAQ (reference sequence). Between the trimmed V and J ends, which lost 2 bases and 3 bases, there was a span of 17 bases. The CDR3 DNA reads as TGTGCCAGCAGCTTATCGACAGGAATTGACGTCTACGAGCAGTACTTC. Protein: CASSLSTGIDVYEQYF. Full variable domain (missing parts from reference TRBV7-9 and TRBJ2-7): DTGVSQNPRHKITKRGQNVTFRCDPISEHNRLYWYRQTLGQGPEFLTYFQNEAQLEKSRLLSDRFSAERPKGSFSTLEIQRTEQGDSAMYLCASSLSTGIDVYEQYFGPGTRLTVT.

The chain combines TRBV11-2 with TRBJ2-1; D is ambiguous. This CDR3 contains 13 residues. Trimming shortened V by 8 bases and J by 4 bases, and 12 bases separated the two germline ends. CDR1 and CDR2 from the germline V gene are SGHAT and FQNNGV. In DNA, the CDR3 is TGTGCCAGCCGGCCCCCAGTTTACAATGAGCAGTTCTTC. Translation gives CASRPPVYNEQFF. The full variable domain, completed using reference TRBV11-2 and TRBJ2-1, is EAGVAQSPRYKIIEKRQSVAFWCNPISGHATLYWYQQILGQGPKLLIQFQNNGVVDDSQLPKDRFSAERLKGVDSTLKIQPAKLEDSAVYLCASRPPVYNEQFFGPGTRLTVL.

This clonotype was detected a few times. The rearrangement links TRBV29-1 to TRBJ2-2; 9 bases are shared with TRBD1. The CDR3 is 13 residues long. V trimming: 4 bases; J trimming: 7 bases; junction bases outside the gene matches: 4. Germline V gives CDR1 SQVTM, CDR2 ANQGSEA. The CDR3: CSVGGQGHGELFF. The CDR3 DNA sequence: TGCAGCGTTGGGGGACAGGGACACGGGGAGCTGTTTTTT.

The table lists this clonotype with a few counts. The V and J genes are TRBV24-1 and TRBJ2-7; D is tentatively TRBD1 or TRBD2 (6 bases each). The V end lost 6 bases, the J end lost 4 bases, and 12 bases lay between the germline ends. CDR3 length: 13 amino acids. Germline assignment: CDR1 KGHDR and CDR2 SFDVKD. The CDR3 coding sequence is TGTGCCACCAGTCAAAGGGGGAGGTACGAGCAGTACTTC. This gives the protein CATSQRGRYEQYF.

This clonotype has ten or more counts. The rearrangement uses TRBV7-9 and TRBJ1-2, with 10 bases that match TRBD1. J lost 8 bases, V lost 2 bases, and 11 bases had no gene match. Germline V CDR1 and CDR2: SEHNR, FQNEAQ (reference sequence). This CDR3 region has 16 residues. CDR3 in amino acids: CASSLPQAEGQGGYTF. The CDR3, as DNA: TGTGCCAGCAGCTTACCCCAAGCTGAGGGACAGGGGGGCTACACCTTC.

In its sample, this clonotype was seen many times. The chain recombines TRBV4-2 with TRBJ2-5, with 9 bases aligning to TRBD2. The V segment lost 2 bases and the J segment 3 bases; nucleotides outside the gene matches: 4. CDR1 LGHNA and CDR2 YNFKEQ come from the germline V gene. The CDR3 is 15 residues long. The CDR3: CASSQPTSGKETQYF. The CDR3 DNA sequence: TGTGCCAGCAGCCAACCGACTAGCGGAAAAGAGACCCAGTACTTC.

The sample holds a few counts of this clonotype. This chain uses TRBV10-2 with TRBJ1-6; TRBD1 aligns across 7 bases. Per germline, CDR1 WSHSY and CDR2 SAAADI. V shed 7 bases and J 6 bases; nucleotides not matched to a gene: 9. The CDR3 spans 15 residues. This chain's CDR3 is CASIEGAPLNSPLHF. In nucleotides, the CDR3 is TGCGCCAGCATCGAGGGGGCCCCTCTTAATTCACCCCTCCACTTT.

The V gene is TRBV9, the J gene TRBJ2-5; D ambiguous. From germline, CDR1 is SGDLS and CDR2 YYNGEE. Trimming cost V 0 bases and J 4 bases, with 10 bases left between them. CDR3 length: 14 residues. This CDR3 is CASSVGLGGETQYF. The CDR3 region has the DNA TGTGCCAGCAGCGTAGGGCTGGGCGGAGAGACCCAGTACTTC.

J is TRBJ2-1 and V is TRBV9; TRBD1 or TRBD2 may be the D gene (6 bases each). Germline V gene lookup returns CDR1 SGDLS and CDR2 YYNGEE. The CDR3 loop spans 13 amino acids. V dropped 3 bases and J dropped 9 bases, with 13 bases sitting between them. DNA for the CDR3: TGTGCCAGCAGCGGGGGGGCCTCTATTGAGCAGTTCTTC. As protein: CASSGGASIEQFF.

This clonotype came up a few times. V and J are TRBV9 and TRBJ2-7; D is unclear. The germline V and J ends were trimmed by 2 bases and 4 bases, with 16 bases remaining between them. CDR1 is SGDLS, CDR2 YYNGEE, per germline. CDR3 size: 15 residues. Written as DNA, the CDR3 is TGTGCCAGCAGCGTCCTGGACGGGTCCCTATACGAGCAGTACTTC. Its protein is CASSVLDGSLYEQYF.

The sample holds a few counts of this clonotype. This chain connects TRBV7-9 to TRBJ2-1, with 7 nucleotides matching TRBD1. From germline, CDR1 is SEHNR and CDR2 FQNEAQ (reference sequence). Losses at the gene ends were 5 bases for V and 3 bases for J; bases not matched to a gene: 7. This CDR3 comprises 15 residues. In nucleotides, the CDR3 is TGTGCCAGCAGCCAGGGGGAATCTATCTACAATGAGCAGTTCTTC. This codes for CASSQGESIYNEQFF.

V and J are TRBV7-9 and TRBJ2-2, with D uncertain. V lost 3 bases and J lost 5, with 10 bases in between. The CDR3 spans 14 residues. Germline CDR1 and CDR2: SEHNR and FQNEAQ (reference sequence). The DNA of the CDR3 is TGTGCCAGCAGCTTCCGACCGGAAACCGGGGAGCTGTTTTTT. Amino acids: CASSFRPETGELFF.